A selection of T cell receptor beta chains follows, all from one sample in a study of blood T cells in healthy people across ages. TCRdb fed the 5' RACE reads into MiXCR, producing one record per CDR3 protein. This table holds around 970,000 distinct CDR3 sequences, roughly 47% found once. The sequenced material came from blood. These receptors came from a woman aged 60-75 years in good health. The CDR3 runs from the conserved cysteine through the conserved F or W. A D gene is named only where the DNA matches it firmly. Rows give clone size only sometimes, using once, few, many, or a class for an expanded clone.

D	J	V	size	DNA	CDR3
.	TRBJ2-7	TRBV6-2/TRBV6-3	.	TGTGCCAGCAGTTACTTCTCAGGGACCCCCTACGAGCAGTACTTC	CASSYFSGTPYEQYF
TRBD2	TRBJ2-5	TRBV14	once	TGTGCCAGCAGCCAACGGGCTAGCGGGATCTCGGGTGAGCAGTACTTC	CASSQRASGISGEQYF
.	TRBJ1-4	TRBV12-3/TRBV12-4	.	TGTGCCAGCAGTTATTCCGGGACGGATAATGAAAAACTGTTTTTT	CASSYSGTDNEKLFF
.	TRBJ2-2	TRBV29-1	.	TGCAGCGGGAGCCGGGGAAACACCGGGGAGCTGTTTTTT	CSGSRGNTGELFF
.	TRBJ2-4	TRBV29-1	.	TGCAGCGTTGGTGCGCTAGCCAAAAACATTCAGTACTTC	CSVGALAKNIQYF
.	TRBJ2-1	TRBV12-3/TRBV12-4	.	TGTGCCAGCAGTTTTGAGGTGCGGGATGAGCAGTTCTTC	CASSFEVRDEQFF
.	TRBJ2-1	TRBV21-1	few	TGTGCCAGCAGCAAGACACTAGCGGGAGGGCAGAATGAGCAGTTCTTC	CASSKTLAGGQNEQFF
TRBD1	TRBJ2-1	TRBV7-9	.	TGTGCCGGCTCAGGAGGACAGGGACTGTACAATGAGCAGTTCTTC	CAGSGGQGLYNEQFF
TRBD2	TRBJ2-3	TRBV20-1	.	TGCAGTGCTAGGACCTGGGCTAGCGGAGGCACAGATACGCAGTATTTT	CSARTWASGGTDTQYF
.	TRBJ2-3	TRBV3-1	.	TGTGCCAGCAGCCAAGGTCGTCGGTTGGGAGATACGCAGTATTTT	CASSQGRRLGDTQYF
.	TRBJ2-7	TRBV7-9	.	TGTGCCAGCAGCTTAGGTGGGGAAGTCTACGAGCAGTACTTC	CASSLGGEVYEQYF
.	TRBJ2-1	TRBV25-1	.	TGTGCCAGCAGTGAAGACGGGACGTATTACAATGAGCAGTTCTTC	CASSEDGTYYNEQFF
.	TRBJ2-5	TRBV20-1	.	TGCAGTGCTAGGTCGGAGATTTCGACCCAGTACTTC	CSARSEISTQYF
.	TRBJ1-1	TRBV3-1	.	TGTGCCAGCAGCCAAGGAGAACAGAACACTGAAGCTTTCTTT	CASSQGEQNTEAFF
.	TRBJ1-1	TRBV27	few	TGTGCCAGCAGTTCGGGACGCCGCCCACCCCGTGCTTTCTTT	CASSSGRRPPRAFF
TRBD1	TRBJ1-2	TRBV4-3	.	TGCGCCAGCAGCCAAGAGGGGGGGGACAGCTATGGCTACACCTTC	CASSQEGGDSYGYTF
TRBD2	TRBJ2-1	TRBV12-3/TRBV12-4	.	TGTGCCAGCAGTTTTCCTAGCGGGAGGGCCCTACTGTCCTACAATGAGCAGTTCTTC	CASSFPSGRALLSYNEQFF
TRBD2	TRBJ2-1	TRBV5-6	.	TGTGCCAGCAGCTTGGAAGCGGGAGGAACCATTTACTACAATGAGCAGTTCTTC	CASSLEAGGTIYYNEQFF
TRBD2	TRBJ2-7	TRBV10-3	few	TGTGCCATCAGTGATTCCGCCCTAGCGGGGGACTCCTACGAGCAGTACTTC	CAISDSALAGDSYEQYF
TRBD1	TRBJ2-1	TRBV6-2/TRBV6-3	.	TGTGCCAGCCACGGGGACAGTTTTAATGAGCAGTTCTTC	CASHGDSFNEQFF
.	TRBJ2-3	TRBV7-2	.	TGTGCCAGCAGCTTAGTGCTGAGCACAGATACGCAGTATTTT	CASSLVLSTDTQYF
TRBD1	TRBJ2-1	TRBV4-1	.	TGCGCCAGCAGCCATCTTGGGGACAGACTCTACAATGAGCAGTTCTTC	CASSHLGDRLYNEQFF